One sample yielded the 32 T cell receptor beta chains listed below, sequenced in a study of radiation and T cells in renal cell carcinoma. Time point denoted: blood 2 weeks post-SBRT. Treatment specified: 15 Gy SBRT to primary tumor, nephrectomy 4 weeks later. Data came from immunoSEQ multiplex PCR; TCRdb stores just in-frame clones and leaves some out. The table has some 130,000 clones, roughly four fifths seen once; the top ten hold 1.5% to 2%. The sequencing here drew on blood, taken from a patient whose treatment included radiotherapy and nephrectomy. The receptors originated from a woman aged 60 to 75 with renal cell carcinoma.

This clone was seen more than once but under ten times. The chain combines TRBV6-4 with TRBJ2-1; 9 bases line up with TRBD2. The germline gives CDR1 MRHNA, CDR2 SNTAGT. Trimming at V came to 2 bases and at J to 3 bases, leaving 5 bases not matched to a gene. The CDR3 is 16 residues long. The CDR3 DNA reads TGTGCCAGCAGTGACGGTAGCGGGAGTGGCTACAATGAGCAGTTCTTC. Amino acid sequence: CASSDGSGSGYNEQFF.

The CDR3 loop is CASRRTTTNEKLFF. The CDR3 DNA sequence: TGTGCCAGCAGGAGGACGACAACTAATGAAAAACTGTTTTTT. This rearrangement joins TRBV27 to TRBJ1-4; D not resolved. V lost 6 bases, J lost 0 bases, and 8 bases lay in between. CDR1 and CDR2 (germline): MNHEY, SMNVEV (reference sequence). CDR3 length equals 14 residues.

The rearrangement joins TRBV2 to TRBJ1-2; a possible D gene is TRBD1 (5 bases). The CDR3 extends over 15 amino acids. The germline V gene has CDR1 SNHLY and CDR2 FYNNEI. V lost 7 bases and J lost 7, with 22 bases in between. The CDR3 reads CASTSEQVSPRGYTF. The CDR3 nucleotides read TGTGCCAGCACTAGCGAACAGGTCTCCCCCCGTGGCTACACCTTC.

This clone was seen a handful of times. This sequence joins TRBV29-1 and TRBJ1-2; D is undetermined. The V and J ends lost 3 bases and 6 bases respectively, with 11 bases between them. CDR1 and CDR2 from the germline V gene are SQVTM and ANQGSEA. The CDR3 is 12 amino acids. CDR3 region: CSVDAARDGYTF. The CDR3 DNA reads as TGCAGCGTTGACGCCGCGAGGGATGGCTACACCTTC.

The CDR3 protein is CASSLGTYQETQYF. Written as DNA, the CDR3 is TGCGCCAGCAGCTTGGGAACGTACCAAGAGACCCAGTACTTC. This chain links TRBV5-1 with TRBJ2-5; D remains unclear. There are 14 residues in the CDR3. Germline V CDR1 and CDR2: SGHRS, YFSETQ. Trimming removed 0 bases at V and 0 bases at J, with 6 bases between.

The chain employs TRBV30 and TRBJ1-3; D gene ambiguous. The V end lost 0 bases, the J end lost 0 bases, and 15 bases lay between the germline ends. The V gene's germline CDR1 is GTSNPN and CDR2 SVGIG (reference sequence). The CDR3 runs to 17 residues. The DNA of the CDR3 is TGTGCCTGGAGTGTGGAGGGCAGGCTGAGCTCTGGAAACACCATATATTTT. Translation gives CAWSVEGRLSSGNTIYF.

The V and J genes are TRBV6-6 and TRBJ1-6; D is ambiguous. V lost 2 bases to trimming and J lost 0 bases, with 5 bases between them. This CDR3 has 15 amino acids. Germline lookup yields CDR1 MNHNY and CDR2 SVGAGI (reference sequence). Here the CDR3 reads CASSYESSYNSPLHF. In nucleotides, the CDR3 is TGTGCCAGCAGTTACGAAAGCTCCTATAATTCACCCCTCCACTTT.

This clone was picked up one time. The chain recombines TRBV7-9 with TRBJ2-3; D is perhaps TRBD2 (5 bases). V was shortened by 0 bases and J by 5 bases, with 15 bases between the two germline ends. This CDR3 comprises 16 residues. Germline CDR1 reads SEHNR; CDR2 reads FQNEAQ (reference sequence). The CDR3 bases are TGTGCCAGCAGCTTAGCGCCCGACTTTACTAGAGATACGCAGTATTTT. This sequence encodes CASSLAPDFTRDTQYF.

The CDR3 nucleotides read TGTGCCAGCAGCCCGAGGGGTCCGGGGCTGAGAGAGACCCAGTACTTC. Translating gives CASSPRGPGLRETQYF. The chain is built from TRBV9 and TRBJ2-5; tentatively, D is TRBD1 or TRBD2 (5 bases each). Germline CDR1 reads SGDLS; CDR2 reads YYNGEE. The CDR3 consists of 16 residues. V was clipped by 4 bases and J by 4 bases, with 20 bases between them.

The chain has TRBV27 and TRBJ1-4, with 10 bases that match TRBD1. V lost 6 bases to trimming and J lost 4 bases; unmatched junction nucleotides: 5. This CDR3 region has 15 residues. Germline assignment: CDR1 MNHEY and CDR2 SMNVEV (reference sequence). In DNA, the CDR3 is TGTGCCAGCAGCTCCCGGGACAGGGGTAATGAAAAACTGTTTTTT. Its translation is CASSSRDRGNEKLFF.

The genes are TRBV27 and TRBJ2-3; D is unresolved. Trimming cost V 5 bases and J 5 bases, with 17 bases left between them. Germline V gene data show CDR1 as MNHEY and CDR2 as SMNVEV (reference sequence). The length of the CDR3 is 15 residues. The CDR3 here is CASSPRAALLDTQYF. CDR3 bases: TGTGCCAGCAGTCCAAGGGCGGCTCTTCTAGATACGCAGTATTTT.

J is TRBJ1-1 and V is TRBV7-3; no firm D call. CDR1 is SGHTA, CDR2 FQGTGA, per germline. The CDR3 sequence is 11 residues long. The V end was cut by 5 bases, the J end by 3 bases, with 4 bases between. The CDR3 region has the DNA TGTGCCAGCAGCCCGGACACTGAAGCTTTCTTT. Its protein product is CASSPDTEAFF.

The V gene is TRBV28, the J gene TRBJ1-3; tentative D call: TRBD1 (5 bases). The CDR3 has 16 amino acids. The ends were cut back, 3 bases at V and 5 bases at J, with 17 bases in the middle. Germline loops: CDR1 MDHEN, CDR2 SYDVKM. The CDR3 reads CASSLAMRQGRNTIYF. In DNA, the CDR3 is TGTGCCAGCAGTTTGGCTATGAGGCAGGGAAGAAACACCATATATTTT.

V usage is TRBV5-5 and J usage is TRBJ1-4; 9 nucleotides align to TRBD1. The CDR3 has 15 residues. Germline V gives CDR1 SGHKS, CDR2 YYEKEE (reference sequence). Trimming took 4 bases from V and 3 from J; bases not matched to a gene: 4. As DNA, the CDR3 is TGTGCCAGCAGCATACAGGGGGCTGCTAATGAAAAACTGTTTTTT. Amino acid sequence: CASSIQGAANEKLFF.

V usage is TRBV28 and J usage is TRBJ2-7, with 7 bases lining up with TRBD1. Germline CDR1 MDHEN, CDR2 SYDVKM. This CDR3 contains 16 residues. Trimming removed 6 bases from V and 0 bases from J; junction bases left unmatched: 11. The CDR3 DNA is TGTGCCAGCAGACCCTTACAGGGGCGAACCTCCTACGAGCAGTACTTC. Amino acids: CASRPLQGRTSYEQYF. Based on the CDR3 plus reference TRBV28 and TRBJ2-7, the full variable domain is DVKVTQSSRYLVKRTGEKVFLECVQDMDHENMFWYRQDPGLGLRLIYFSYDVKMKEKGDIPEGYSVSREKKERFSLILESASTNQTSMYLCASRPLQGRTSYEQYFGPGTRLTVT.

The chain carries TRBV29-1 and TRBJ1-4, with 9 bases lining up with TRBD1. This CDR3 has 16 amino acids. Losses at the gene ends were 7 bases for V and 3 bases for J; bases not matched to a gene: 12. Germline values: CDR1 SQVTM, CDR2 ANQGSEA. CDR3: CSAIPGTGRPNEKLFF. The CDR3 DNA follows: TGCAGCGCCATCCCTGGGACAGGGCGGCCTAATGAAAAACTGTTTTTT.

The gene calls are TRBV19 and TRBJ1-1; D not resolved. This CDR3 is 13 amino acids long. Trimming took off 7 bases at V and 6 bases at J, with 15 bases between the two ends. Germline lookup yields CDR1 LNHDA and CDR2 SQIVND (reference sequence). The CDR3 reads CASTVPGWAEAFF. CDR3 coding DNA: TGTGCCAGTACGGTTCCAGGCTGGGCTGAAGCTTTCTTT. The entire variable domain, with the rest obtained from reference TRBV19 and TRBJ1-1, is as follows: DGGITQSPKYLFRKEGQNVTLSCEQNLNHDAMYWYRQDPGQGLRLIYYSQIVNDFQKGDIAEGYSVSREKKESFPLTVTSAQKNPTAFYLCASTVPGWAEAFFGQGTRLTVV.

The chain couples TRBV5-1 to TRBJ2-1; D remains unclear. V was cut by 7 bases and J by 5 bases, with 16 bases left in between. Germline CDR1 and CDR2: SGHRS and YFSETQ. The CDR3 length is 14 residues. CDR3 DNA: TGCGCCAGCGGGATCATGGGGTTGGACAATGAGCAGTTCTTC. Its protein product is CASGIMGLDNEQFF.

The gene calls are TRBV4-2 and TRBJ2-7; D might be TRBD2 (6 bases). The CDR3 contains 14 residues. V lost 4 bases and J 7 bases, leaving 17 bases between the germline ends. Germline V gene data show CDR1 as LGHNA and CDR2 as YNFKEQ. The chain's CDR3 is CASSPTRNVREQYF. The CDR3 DNA reads TGTGCCAGCAGCCCGACTAGGAATGTGAGAGAGCAGTACTTC.

This clone has a single count. The J gene is TRBJ2-5, the V gene TRBV14; 8 positions agree with TRBD2. The CDR3 consists of 16 residues. With 3 bases clipped from V and 5 bases from J, the junction kept 11 bases outside the gene matches. CDR1 SGHDN and CDR2 FVKESK come from the germline V gene. The CDR3 loop reads CASSQWNGRATETQYF. CDR3 DNA: TGTGCCAGCAGCCAGTGGAACGGGAGGGCAACGGAGACCCAGTACTTC.

The chain has TRBV5-1 and TRBJ1-1; 9 nucleotides match TRBD1. CDR3 length: 14 residues. V gave up 4 bases and J gave up 4 bases; unmatched junction bases: 5. The germline CDR1 and CDR2 sequences are SGHRS and YFSETQ. CDR3: CASSPRQGVTEAFF. CDR3 bases: TGCGCCAGCAGCCCACGACAGGGGGTCACTGAAGCTTTCTTT.

The rearrangement joins TRBV14 to TRBJ1-1; 10 nucleotides align to TRBD1. This CDR3 spans 14 amino acids. Trimming cost V 6 bases and J 3 bases; bases outside gene matches: 4. Germline CDR1 is SGHDN and CDR2 is FVKESK. CDR3 sequence: CASSPGTGDTEAFF. The CDR3 DNA is TGTGCCAGCAGTCCCGGGACAGGGGACACTGAAGCTTTCTTT.

The chain links TRBV4-1 to TRBJ2-7; TRBD2 aligns across 12 bases. Germline CDR1 and CDR2: MGHRA and YSYEKL. J gave up 3 bases and V 0 bases, and 3 bases lay outside the gene matches. The CDR3 covers 16 residues. The DNA for the CDR3 is TGCGCCAGCAGCCAAGAAGGACTAGCGGGGTTCTACGAGCAGTACTTC. This sequence encodes CASSQEGLAGFYEQYF.

The V and J genes are TRBV4-1 and TRBJ2-7; 10 nucleotides line up with TRBD2. This CDR3 has 15 amino acids. The junction had 5 bases not matched to a gene; V was cut back by 1 base and J by 5 bases. Germline V gene data show CDR1 as MGHRA and CDR2 as YSYEKL. This CDR3 is CASSQVVAGGHEQYF. CDR3 DNA: TGCGCCAGCAGCCAAGTGGTAGCGGGGGGCCACGAGCAGTACTTC.

The chain employs TRBV28 and TRBJ1-5, with D possibly being TRBD1 (6 bases). Trimming stripped 7 bases from V and 0 bases from J, with 16 bases between. Germline CDR1 and CDR2: MDHEN and SYDVKM. This CDR3 contains 16 residues. CDR3 bases: TGTGCCAGCACCCCGGGGGCATTTTATAGCAATCAGCCCCAGCATTTT. It specifies CASTPGAFYSNQPQHF.

V usage is TRBV30 and J usage is TRBJ1-1; D gene uncertain. Germline CDR1 is GTSNPN and CDR2 is SVGIG (reference sequence). The CDR3 has 13 residues. Deletions cut 8 bases from V and 0 bases from J, with 13 bases between. CDR3 loop: CAIGRILNTEAFF. The CDR3 region has the DNA TGTGCCATAGGACGGATTTTGAACACTGAAGCTTTCTTT.

The chain recombines TRBV7-2 with TRBJ1-1; D is possibly TRBD1 (5 bases). The germline CDR1 and CDR2 sequences are SGHTA and FQGNSA. V lost 1 base and J lost 5, with 8 bases in between. The CDR3 is 13 residues long. CDR3 residues: CASSLGGRTEAFF. The CDR3 DNA reads as TGTGCCAGCAGCTTAGGGGGCCGTACTGAAGCTTTCTTT.

CDR3 DNA sequence: TGTGCCAGCAGACAGAGCTCAGGGCAGCGGTTCACCTTC. This gives the protein CASRQSSGQRFTF. The chain joins TRBV6-6 to TRBJ1-2; tentatively, D is TRBD1 (5 bases). The CDR3 runs to 13 residues. V lost 6 bases, J lost 13 bases, and 21 bases lay in between. Germline loops: CDR1 MNHNY, CDR2 SVGAGI (reference sequence).

The V and J genes are TRBV28 and TRBJ1-5; TRBD1 matches at 7 bases. From germline, CDR1 is MDHEN and CDR2 SYDVKM. This CDR3 spans 15 amino acids. V lost 5 bases to trimming and J lost 3 bases; unmatched junction nucleotides: 7. The CDR3 sequence is CASSPRDRFNQPQHF. The CDR3 coding sequence is TGTGCCAGCAGTCCCCGGGACAGATTCAATCAGCCCCAGCATTTT.

The CDR3 sequence is CASSEWGQGAYNEQFF. CDR3 nucleotide sequence: TGTGCCAGCAGTGAATGGGGACAGGGGGCCTACAATGAGCAGTTCTTC. The rearrangement joins TRBV25-1 to TRBJ2-1; 11 bases are shared with TRBD1. Per the germline V gene, CDR1 is MGHDK and CDR2 is SYGVNS. The J segment lost 2 bases and the V segment lost 1 base, leaving 1 base of the junction unmatched. This CDR3 has 16 residues. The whole variable domain, remainder taken from reference TRBV25-1 and TRBJ2-1, is EADIYQTPRYLVIGTGKKITLECSQTMGHDKMYWYQQDPGMELHLIHYSYGVNSTEKGDLSSESTVSRIRTEHFPLTLESARPSHTSQYLCASSEWGQGAYNEQFFGPGTRLTVL.

The sample holds one count of this clone. V usage is TRBV7-2 and J usage is TRBJ2-5; TRBD1 or TRBD2 may be the D gene (5 bases each). Germline V gives CDR1 SGHTA, CDR2 FQGNSA. CDR3 length: 15 residues. The V end lost 3 bases, the J end lost 0 bases, and 11 bases lay between the germline ends. Written as DNA, the CDR3 is TGTGCCAGCAGCTTTCTCCGGGGCAACCAAGAGACCCAGTACTTC. It specifies CASSFLRGNQETQYF.

The rearrangement uses TRBV29-1 and TRBJ1-1, with D perhaps TRBD1 (5 bases). CDR3 length: 15 residues. Trimming removed 7 bases at V and 4 bases at J, with 22 bases between. CDR1 is SQVTM and CDR2 is ANQGSEA in the germline V gene. DNA for the CDR3: TGCAGCGGGTGGGGAGGGGCCGGGCGGGCCACTGAAGCTTTCTTT. Protein product: CSGWGGAGRATEAFF.